This TCR beta chain stems from a study of human T cells and chemical hapten exposure. MiXCR, run by TCRdb on the RACE reads, gives a single entry per CDR3 protein. Here the sample spans approximately 260,000 distinct CDR3 sequences, 7.5% to 9% being singletons. The time point here: pre-sensitization, week 0. Treatment given: therapeutic diphenylcyclopropenone sensitization with weekly scalp DPC. The donor pool consisted of alopecia patients aged 18 to 70 years, considered suitable for DPC. Germline values: CDR1 SNHLY, CDR2 FYNNEI. The CDR3 has 15 residues. V lost 5 bases and J 7 bases, leaving 20 bases between the germline ends. This clonotype was observed a few times.

This sequence originates from a woman aged 35 to 49 with alopecia areata. Some clones in this sample may be carry-over from other donors' samples. The chain carries TRBV2 and TRBJ1-2; D might be TRBD1 (5 bases). Sequenced material: whole blood, taken in connection with sensitization to the hapten diphenylcyclopropenone (DPC). The CDR3 coding sequence is TGTGCCAGCAGTTTCACGGGACTTTCCTCTCTTGGCTACACCTTC. Amino acids: CASSFTGLSSLGYTF. The complete variable domain, with remaining parts taken from reference TRBV2 and TRBJ1-2, reads EPEVTQTPSHQVTQMGQEVILRCVPISNHLYFYWYRQILGQKVEFLVSFYNNEISEKSEIFDDQFSVERPDGSNFTLKIRSTKLEDSAMYFCASSFTGLSSLGYTFGSGTRLTVV.